One sample yielded the 12 T cell receptor beta chains listed below, sequenced in a study of post-analysis software for immune sequencing data. Whole-study findings and limits: In patients, five or six TRBV segments were more frequent than in controls, with TRBV5-6, TRBV5-1 and TRBV20-1 among them.

These receptors' antigens are unknown. Every TCR beta cDNA library bore unique molecular identifiers. TCRdb called the PCR reads again in MiXCR, with one record for every CDR3 protein. The table includes hundreds of thousands of distinct CDR3 sequences, roughly 27% detected once. Sequencing was carried out using blood. All receptors come from a girl aged 10 to 17 with multiple sclerosis.

This clonotype was counted at least ten times. The gene calls are TRBV6-5 and TRBJ1-2; 7 bases align to TRBD1. Germline CDR1 reads MNHEY; CDR2 reads SVGAGI. The junction had 5 bases not matched to a gene; V was cut back by 6 bases and J by 4 bases. The CDR3 contains 13 residues. This chain's CDR3 is CASSSDRAYGYTF. In nucleotides, the CDR3 is TGTGCCAGCAGCTCAGACAGGGCCTATGGCTACACCTTC.

This clonotype turned up a few times. The chain carries TRBV10-3 and TRBJ2-7, with D hard to call. Germline V gene lookup returns CDR1 ENHRY and CDR2 SYGVKD. The CDR3 spans 11 residues. V lost 10 bases and J lost 0, with 7 bases in between. The CDR3: CATYGSYEQYF. CDR3 DNA: TGTGCCACCTACGGCTCCTACGAGCAGTACTTC.

A few counts support this clonotype. The rearrangement joins TRBV29-1 to TRBJ1-1; D unresolved. Trimming pared 7 bases from V and 8 bases from J, leaving 14 bases between. The CDR3 has 11 residues. In germline, CDR1 is SQVTM, CDR2 ANQGSEA. CDR3 sequence: CSGDRNGEAFF. CDR3 nucleotides: TGCAGCGGGGATCGGAACGGAGAAGCTTTCTTT.

V gene TRBV2 combines with J gene TRBJ2-5, with a weak D call TRBD1 (6 bases). The germline V gene encodes CDR1 SNHLY and CDR2 FYNNEI. Trimming removed 0 bases from V and 3 bases from J, with 17 bases in between. The CDR3 extends over 17 amino acids. CDR3 nucleotide sequence: TGTGCCAGCAGTGAAGCGCGTCAGGGGCTTCAGAAAGAGACCCAGTACTTC. The encoded protein is CASSEARQGLQKETQYF.

V and J are TRBV10-3 and TRBJ1-1, with 8 bases identical to TRBD1. The CDR3 has 13 residues. J gave up 3 bases and V 6 bases, and 3 bases lay outside the gene matches. CDR1 is ENHRY and CDR2 is SYGVKD in the germline V gene. CDR3 loop: CAIRGQVDTEAFF. The CDR3 DNA reads as TGTGCCATCAGGGGACAGGTGGACACTGAAGCTTTCTTT.

This sequence joins TRBV5-1 and TRBJ1-1, with a tentative D call TRBD1 (6 bases). This CDR3 spans 15 amino acids. Germline-derived CDR1 and CDR2 are SGHRS and YFSETQ. Trimming took off 2 bases at V and 0 bases at J, with 11 bases between the two ends. In DNA form, the CDR3 reads TGCGCCAGCAGCTTAACAGGGAAATTGAACACTGAAGCTTTCTTT. Translating it yields CASSLTGKLNTEAFF.

About this clonotype: At one end the junction does not follow the germline gene, possibly because of a read error. The chain links TRBV20-1 to TRBJ1-5; a weak D match, TRBD1 (5 bases). This CDR3 has 15 residues. CDR1 is DFQATT, CDR2 SNEGSKA, per germline (reference sequence). The CDR3 nucleotides read TGCAGTGCAAGAGGGGACCCATGGAGAAATCAGCCCCAGCATTTT. Translating gives CSARGDPWRNQPQHF.

This clonotype occurred a few times. V gene TRBV28 combines with J gene TRBJ2-1; D remains ambiguous. The CDR3 contains 12 residues. Germline V CDR1 and CDR2: MDHEN, SYDVKM. V was shortened by 7 bases and J by 9 bases, with 13 bases between the two germline ends. CDR3 sequence reads: CASTPGGGEQFF. The DNA of the CDR3 is TGTGCCAGCACCCCGGGTGGTGGTGAGCAGTTCTTC. The full variable domain, with the rest looked up from reference TRBV28 and TRBJ2-1, is DVKVTQSSRYLVKRTGEKVFLECVQDMDHENMFWYRQDPGLGLRLIYFSYDVKMKEKGDIPEGYSVSREKKERFSLILESASTNQTSMYLCASTPGGGEQFFGPGTRLTVL.

The V gene is TRBV11-2, the J gene TRBJ2-3; D is unresolved. V was cut by 2 bases and J by 3 bases, with 6 bases left in between. Germline CDR1 and CDR2: SGHAT and FQNNGV. The CDR3 has 13 amino acids. For the CDR3, the DNA is TGTGCCAGCAGCTTATGGACGACAGATACGCAGTATTTT. Its protein product is CASSLWTTDTQYF. Supplemented by reference TRBV11-2 and TRBJ2-3, the full variable domain reads EAGVAQSPRYKIIEKRQSVAFWCNPISGHATLYWYQQILGQGPKLLIQFQNNGVVDDSQLPKDRFSAERLKGVDSTLKIQPAKLEDSAVYLCASSLWTTDTQYFGPGTRLTVL.

This rearrangement joins TRBV9 to TRBJ2-3, with D maybe TRBD1 (5 bases). V lost 1 base to trimming and J lost 4 bases, with 13 bases between them. CDR1 is SGDLS and CDR2 is YYNGEE in the germline V gene. CDR3 length: 15 amino acids. The CDR3 loop reads CASSVKIQGPDTQYF. The CDR3 DNA follows: TGTGCCAGCAGCGTAAAAATCCAGGGTCCAGATACGCAGTATTTT.

The count of this clonotype is one. The CDR3 ends on some other residue instead of the conserved phenylalanine or tryptophan, so this is likely a read error. The rearrangement uses TRBV5-6 and TRBJ2-1; D tentatively fits TRBD1 or TRBD2 (5 bases each). Per the germline V gene, CDR1 is SGHDT and CDR2 is YYEEEE. CDR3 length equals 15 residues. The V gene lost 4 bases and the J gene lost 7 bases, with 18 bases spanning the gap. CDR3 nucleotide sequence: TGTGCCAGCAGCCAGGGACCCCGGTCGTATAATGAGCAGTTCATC. This encodes CASSQGPRSYNEQFI.

V usage is TRBV5-1 and J usage is TRBJ2-1, with 13 nucleotides matching TRBD2. Germline trimming cut 0 bases from V and 8 bases from J; bases unmatched to any gene: 8. Germline CDR1 reads SGHRS; CDR2 reads YFSETQ. The CDR3 sequence is 17 residues long. CDR3 sequence: CASSLAVLAGGRDEQFF. CDR3 DNA: TGCGCCAGCAGCTTGGCCGTACTAGCGGGAGGGCGGGATGAGCAGTTCTTC. Based on the CDR3 plus reference TRBV5-1 and TRBJ2-1, the full variable domain is KAGVTQTPRYLIKTRGQQVTLSCSPISGHRSVSWYQQTPGQGLQFLFEYFSETQRNKGNFPGRFSGRQFSNSRSEMNVSTLELGDSALYLCASSLAVLAGGRDEQFFGPGTRLTVL.